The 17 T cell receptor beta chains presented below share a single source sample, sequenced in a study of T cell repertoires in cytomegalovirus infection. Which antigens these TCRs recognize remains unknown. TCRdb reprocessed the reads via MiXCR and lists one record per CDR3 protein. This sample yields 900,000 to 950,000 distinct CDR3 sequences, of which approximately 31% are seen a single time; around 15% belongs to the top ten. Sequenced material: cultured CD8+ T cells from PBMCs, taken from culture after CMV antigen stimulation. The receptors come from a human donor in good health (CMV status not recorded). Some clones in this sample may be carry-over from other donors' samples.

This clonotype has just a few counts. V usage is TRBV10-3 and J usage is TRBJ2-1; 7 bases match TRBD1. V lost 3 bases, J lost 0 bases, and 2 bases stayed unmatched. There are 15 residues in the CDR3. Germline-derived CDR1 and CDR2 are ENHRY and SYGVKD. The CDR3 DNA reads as TGTGCCATCAGTGATCACAGGGGCTCCTACAATGAGCAGTTCTTC. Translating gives CAISDHRGSYNEQFF.

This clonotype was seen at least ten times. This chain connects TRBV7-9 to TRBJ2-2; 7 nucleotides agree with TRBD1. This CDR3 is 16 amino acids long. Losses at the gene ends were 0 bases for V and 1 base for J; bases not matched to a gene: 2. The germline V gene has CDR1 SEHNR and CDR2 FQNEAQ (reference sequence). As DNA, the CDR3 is TGTGCCAGCAGCTTAGCCCGGACAGGGAACACCGGGGAGCTGTTTTTT. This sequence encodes CASSLARTGNTGELFF.

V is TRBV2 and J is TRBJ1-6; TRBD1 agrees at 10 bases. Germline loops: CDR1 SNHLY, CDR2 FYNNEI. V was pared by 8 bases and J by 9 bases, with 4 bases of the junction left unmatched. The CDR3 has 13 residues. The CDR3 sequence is CASLDRGRSPLHF. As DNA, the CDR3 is TGTGCCAGCCTAGACAGGGGGCGTTCACCCCTCCACTTT.

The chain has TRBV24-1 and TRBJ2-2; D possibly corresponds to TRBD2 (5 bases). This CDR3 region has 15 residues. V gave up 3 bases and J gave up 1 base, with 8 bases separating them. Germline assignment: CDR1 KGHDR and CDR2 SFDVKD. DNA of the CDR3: TGTGCCACCAGTGATCCCCGGGAGAACACCGGGGAGCTGTTTTTT. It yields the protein CATSDPRENTGELFF.

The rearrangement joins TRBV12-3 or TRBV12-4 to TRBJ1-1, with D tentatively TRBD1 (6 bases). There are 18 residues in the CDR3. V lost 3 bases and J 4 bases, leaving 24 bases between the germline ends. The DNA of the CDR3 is TGTGCCAGCAGTTTGATATGGGACACCGAAGGTGTCGGCACTGAAGCTTTCTTT. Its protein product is CASSLIWDTEGVGTEAFF.

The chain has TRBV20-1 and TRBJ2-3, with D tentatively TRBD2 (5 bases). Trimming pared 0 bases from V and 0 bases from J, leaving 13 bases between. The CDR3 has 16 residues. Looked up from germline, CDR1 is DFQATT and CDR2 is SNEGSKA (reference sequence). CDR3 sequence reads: CSARDYRGISTDTQYF. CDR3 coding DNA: TGCAGTGCTAGAGATTATCGGGGTATTAGCACAGATACGCAGTATTTT.

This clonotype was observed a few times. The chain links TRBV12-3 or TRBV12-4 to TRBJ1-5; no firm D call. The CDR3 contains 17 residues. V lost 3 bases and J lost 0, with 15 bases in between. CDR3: CASSFQAPTYSNQPQHF. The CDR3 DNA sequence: TGTGCCAGCAGTTTCCAAGCCCCCACCTATAGCAATCAGCCCCAGCATTTT.

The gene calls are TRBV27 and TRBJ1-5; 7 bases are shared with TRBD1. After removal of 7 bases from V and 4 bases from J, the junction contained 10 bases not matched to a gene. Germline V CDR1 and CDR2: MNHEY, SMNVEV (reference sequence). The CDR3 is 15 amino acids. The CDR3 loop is CASTTSPGGNQPQHF. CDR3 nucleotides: TGTGCCAGCACTACCAGCCCAGGGGGAAATCAGCCCCAGCATTTT.

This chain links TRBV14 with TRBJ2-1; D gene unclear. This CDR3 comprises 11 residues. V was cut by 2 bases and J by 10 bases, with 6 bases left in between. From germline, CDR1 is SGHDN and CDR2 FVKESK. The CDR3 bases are TGTGCCAGCAGCCAATATGAGGAGCAGTTCTTC. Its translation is CASSQYEEQFF.

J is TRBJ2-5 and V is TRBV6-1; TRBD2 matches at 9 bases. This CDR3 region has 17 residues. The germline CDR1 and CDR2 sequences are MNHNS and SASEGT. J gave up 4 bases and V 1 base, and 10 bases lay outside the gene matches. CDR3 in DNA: TGTGCCAGCAGTGAAGTCGAGGCGGGGGGGCCGGGAGAGACCCAGTACTTC. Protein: CASSEVEAGGPGETQYF.

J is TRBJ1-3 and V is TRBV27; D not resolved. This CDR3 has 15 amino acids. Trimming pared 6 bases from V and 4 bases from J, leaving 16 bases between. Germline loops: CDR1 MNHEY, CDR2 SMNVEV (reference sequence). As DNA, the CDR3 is TGTGCCAGCAGGCCGCGTCCCTCGAGAGGAAACACCATATATTTT. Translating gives CASRPRPSRGNTIYF.

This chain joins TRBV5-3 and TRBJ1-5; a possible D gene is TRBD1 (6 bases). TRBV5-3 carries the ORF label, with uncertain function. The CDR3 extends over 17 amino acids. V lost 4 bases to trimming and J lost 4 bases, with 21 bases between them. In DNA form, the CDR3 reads TGTGCCAGAAGCGACAGGAGCCCTTACAGCTCAAATCAGCCCCAGCATTTT. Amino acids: CARSDRSPYSSNQPQHF.

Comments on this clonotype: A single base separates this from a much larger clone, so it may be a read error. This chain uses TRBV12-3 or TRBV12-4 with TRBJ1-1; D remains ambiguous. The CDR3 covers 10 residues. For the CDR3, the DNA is TGTGCCAGCAGTTTTCTTGAAGCTTACTTT. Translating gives CASSFLEAYF.

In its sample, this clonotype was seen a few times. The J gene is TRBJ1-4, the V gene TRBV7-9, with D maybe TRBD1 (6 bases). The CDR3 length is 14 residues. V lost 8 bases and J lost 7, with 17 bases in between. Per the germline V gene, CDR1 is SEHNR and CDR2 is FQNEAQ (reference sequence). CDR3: CASGLQGHSEKLFF. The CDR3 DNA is TGTGCCAGCGGACTACAGGGACATAGTGAAAAACTGTTTTTT.

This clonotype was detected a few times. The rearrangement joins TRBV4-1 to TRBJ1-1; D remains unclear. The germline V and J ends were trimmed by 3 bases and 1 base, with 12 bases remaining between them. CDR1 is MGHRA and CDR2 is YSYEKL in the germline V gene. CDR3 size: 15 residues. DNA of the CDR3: TGCGCCAGCAGCCATGGTACGGACGAGAACACTGAAGCTTTCTTT. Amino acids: CASSHGTDENTEAFF.

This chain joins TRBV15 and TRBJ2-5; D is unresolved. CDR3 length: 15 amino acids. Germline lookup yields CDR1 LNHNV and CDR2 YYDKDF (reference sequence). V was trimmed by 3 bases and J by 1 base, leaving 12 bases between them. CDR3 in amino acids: CATSRQAFLQETQYF. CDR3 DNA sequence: TGTGCCACCAGCAGGCAGGCCTTCCTCCAAGAGACCCAGTACTTC.

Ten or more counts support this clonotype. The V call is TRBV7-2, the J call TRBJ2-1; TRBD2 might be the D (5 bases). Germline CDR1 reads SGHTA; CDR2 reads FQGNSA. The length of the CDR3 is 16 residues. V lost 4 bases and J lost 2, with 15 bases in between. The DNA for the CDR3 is TGTGCCAGCAGCTACGGACTGGTCTTCACCTACAATGAGCAGTTCTTC. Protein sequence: CASSYGLVFTYNEQFF.